Included here is one TCR beta chain sequence, with context. This clone has more than one count but fewer than ten. Its antigen has not been determined. No much larger clone is present one base from it, and per-base qualities are unavailable. These data belong to a study of blood T cell repertoires in COVID-19 (dated by TCRdb to the early 2020s). In terms of the full investigation: The collaborator samples originated in the United States, Italy and Spain and spanned the acute and convalescent phases of COVID-19. The repertoires were made available in a free public database intended to serve as a resource for research on the immune response to SARS-CoV-2. The material from the prospective study consisted of cDNA or gDNA derived from T cells, B-cell-depleted T cells, or PBMCs. The samples were drawn from the first 160 participants of the ongoing ImmuneRACE study and from 1,254 subjects provided by 6 global collaborators. The dataset comprised deeply sampled blood TCRbeta repertoires from subjects exposed to, actively infected with, or recovered from COVID-19. A de-identified subject ID, COVID-19 status, age in years and sex were almost always included in the sample metadata. Where available, HLA class I and class II types were taken from metadata supplied by the sample provider and were not determined by assay-based typing. Study-wide conclusions, independent of this receptor: The quantity of clinical and demographic metadata differed by source and by participant and was supplied without curation.

TCRbeta CDR3 regions were amplified from genomic DNA using the immunoSEQ Assay, a bias-controlled multiplex PCR. Under the source paper's analysis protocol: Nucleated cell counts per sample were estimated from amplification of reference gene primers within the assay. To quantify the absolute abundance of each unique TCRbeta CDR3 rearrangement, sequence reads were collapsed and filtered. For each sample, productive Simpson clonality was calculated as the square root of Simpson's diversity index over productive rearrangements. In TCRdb, the immuneACCESS table is reduced to in-frame sequences with V and J assigned. These tables do not hold every clone; where another copy was compared, an unresolved V gene accounts for under half, and the others remain unexplained. The V and J calls and clone size are taken from that table; D and trimming were inferred from the DNA. This sample comprises a few hundred thousand clones, about 88% of them detected only once. The top ten clonotypes cover about 3.5% of the sample.

In the germline V gene, CDR1 corresponds to KGHDR and CDR2 to SFDVKD. From cysteine to phenylalanine, the CDR3 is 11 amino acids long. Only the CDR3 DNA stays, 33 bases, in frame from base 1. V trim: 3 bases; J trim: 13 bases; unmatched bases: 4. Collaborating institutions collected whole blood in K2EDTA tubes following their own protocols. For TCRbeta analysis, collaborators shipped samples in one of three forms: frozen whole blood, isolated PBMCs, or DNA extracted from either of those sample types. The sequence joins TRBV24-1 to TRBJ1-1; 7 bases in the middle match TRBD1. Sequences were obtained from peripheral blood. This receptor was identified in a man younger than 35 with active or convalescent COVID-19. Here is the DNA: TGTGCCACCAGTGATCCGACAGGGCATTTCTTT. Translation gives CATSDPTGHFF.